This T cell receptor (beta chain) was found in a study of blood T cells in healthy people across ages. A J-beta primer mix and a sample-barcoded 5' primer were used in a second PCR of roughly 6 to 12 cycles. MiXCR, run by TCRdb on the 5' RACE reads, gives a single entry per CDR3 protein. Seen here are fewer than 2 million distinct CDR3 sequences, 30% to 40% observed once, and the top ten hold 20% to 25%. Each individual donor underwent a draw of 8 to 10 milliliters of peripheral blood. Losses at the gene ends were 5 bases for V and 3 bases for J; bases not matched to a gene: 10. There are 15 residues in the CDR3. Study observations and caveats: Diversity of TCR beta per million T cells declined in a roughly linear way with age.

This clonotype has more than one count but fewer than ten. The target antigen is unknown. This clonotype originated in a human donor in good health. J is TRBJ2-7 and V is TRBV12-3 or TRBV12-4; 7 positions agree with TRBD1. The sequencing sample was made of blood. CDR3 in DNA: TGTGCCAGCAGTACTACAGGGGAATCGGTCTACGAGCAGTACTTC. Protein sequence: CASSTTGESVYEQYF.